This T cell receptor beta chain was identified in a study of T cells after yellow fever vaccination. Whole-study context: The authors prepared low-cell-number fractions using SMART-Seq v4 Ultra Low Input.

In this sample, this clonotype turned up many times. V lost 7 bases and J 0 bases, leaving 7 bases between the germline ends. The germline V gene has CDR1 MNHEY and CDR2 SVGEGT. There are 13 residues in the CDR3. TCRdb reprocessed the 5' RACE reads via MiXCR and lists one record per CDR3 protein. The repertoire holds about 320,000 distinct CDR3 sequences, about 10% seen once, with over 3% in the top ten. The V and J genes are TRBV6-2 or TRBV6-3 and TRBJ2-4; unclear D gene. This TCR was sampled from a man between 18 and 35 years old who received the YFV17D yellow fever vaccine. Sequences were derived from CD4+ T cells sorted from PBMCs, sampled 45 days after the yellow fever booster vaccination. CDR3 in DNA: TGTGCCAGCAATAGGCCAGCCAAAAACATTCAGTACTTC. Translating gives CASNRPAKNIQYF.